This TCR beta chain was identified in a study of T cell responses to AZD1222 COVID-19 vaccine. The assay was immunoSEQ multiplex PCR, and TCRdb's table has in-frame clones only and misses some. The repertoire holds about 80,000 clones, with roughly 90% as singletons. Germline trimming cut 2 bases from V and 4 bases from J; bases unmatched to any gene: 14. Germline CDR1 reads LGHNA; CDR2 reads YSLEER. This CDR3 region has 19 residues. The chain joins TRBV4-3 to TRBJ2-1; 10 bases map to TRBD1. The receptor's source is an adult who received the AZD1222 COVID-19 vaccine. This specimen consisted of peripheral blood, obtained 28 days after the second AZD1222 dose. CDR3 nucleotide sequence: TGCGCCAGCAGCCAAACCGGGACAGGGGTTCCGAATAGGTACAATGAGCAGTTCTTC. Protein product: CASSQTGTGVPNRYNEQFF.